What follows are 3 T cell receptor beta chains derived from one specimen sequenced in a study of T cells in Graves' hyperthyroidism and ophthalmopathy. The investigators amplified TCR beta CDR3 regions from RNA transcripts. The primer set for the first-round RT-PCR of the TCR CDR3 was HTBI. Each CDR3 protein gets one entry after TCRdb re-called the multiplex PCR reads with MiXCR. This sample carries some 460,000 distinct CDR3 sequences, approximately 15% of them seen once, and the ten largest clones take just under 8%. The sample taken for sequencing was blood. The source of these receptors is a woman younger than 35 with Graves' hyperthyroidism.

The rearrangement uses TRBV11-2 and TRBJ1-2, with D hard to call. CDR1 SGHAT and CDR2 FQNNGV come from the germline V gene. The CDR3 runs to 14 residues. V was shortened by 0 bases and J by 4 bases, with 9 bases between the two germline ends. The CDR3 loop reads CASSLEAGPYGYTF. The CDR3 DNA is TGTGCCAGCAGCTTAGAGGCAGGCCCCTATGGCTACACCTTC.

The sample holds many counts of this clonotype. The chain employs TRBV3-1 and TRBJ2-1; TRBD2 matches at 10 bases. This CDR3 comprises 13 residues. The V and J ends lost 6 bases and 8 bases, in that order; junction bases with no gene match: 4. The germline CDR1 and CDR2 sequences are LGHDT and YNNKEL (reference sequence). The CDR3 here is CASSASGSDEQFF. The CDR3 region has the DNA TGTGCCAGCAGTGCTAGCGGGAGTGATGAGCAGTTCTTC.

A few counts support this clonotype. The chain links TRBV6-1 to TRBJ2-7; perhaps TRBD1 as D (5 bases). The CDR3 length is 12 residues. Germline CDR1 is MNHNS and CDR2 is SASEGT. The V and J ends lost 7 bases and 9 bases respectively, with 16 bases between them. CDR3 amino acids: CASTEPDSGQYF. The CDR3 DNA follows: TGTGCCAGCACCGAGCCCGACAGTGGGCAGTACTTC.